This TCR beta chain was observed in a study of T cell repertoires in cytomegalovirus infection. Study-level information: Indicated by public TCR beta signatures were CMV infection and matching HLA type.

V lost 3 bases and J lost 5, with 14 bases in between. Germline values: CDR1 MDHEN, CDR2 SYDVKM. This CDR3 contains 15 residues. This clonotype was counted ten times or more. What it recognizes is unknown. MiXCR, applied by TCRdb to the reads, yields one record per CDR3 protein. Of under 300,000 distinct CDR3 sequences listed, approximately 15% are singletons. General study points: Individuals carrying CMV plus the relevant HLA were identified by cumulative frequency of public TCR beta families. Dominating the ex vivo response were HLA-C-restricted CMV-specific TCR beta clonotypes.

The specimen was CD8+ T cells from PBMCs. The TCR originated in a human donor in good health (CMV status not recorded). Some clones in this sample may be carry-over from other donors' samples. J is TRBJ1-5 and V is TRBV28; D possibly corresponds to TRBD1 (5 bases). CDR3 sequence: CASSLPYRPDQPQHF. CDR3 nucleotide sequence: TGTGCCAGCAGTTTGCCCTACAGGCCCGATCAGCCCCAGCATTTT.